This TCR beta chain came from a study of a mutant IDH1 vaccine in newly diagnosed glioma. On this clone itself: The antigen is unknown.

V was cut by 5 bases and J by 2 bases, with 12 bases left in between. Germline-derived CDR1 and CDR2 are SGHVS and FQNEAQ. CDR3 length: 14 amino acids. Described time point: week 47, end of study. A 20-mer mutant IDH1 peptide at 300 ug was injected subcutaneously with topical imiquimod. The patients received vaccinations eight times, in weeks 1, 3, 5, 7, 11, 15, 19 and 23. New WHO grade 3 or 4 IDH1-mutant, ATRX-lost astrocytomas were present in all donors. Libraries were prepared by immunoSEQ multiplex PCR; TCRdb keeps only in-frame clonotypes and omits some of them. The profile covers some 50,000 clones, with around three fifths appearing a single time and 4.5% to 5.5% taken by the ten largest.

V is TRBV7-8 and J is TRBJ1-2; D is unclear. The source of this sequence is a man aged 40-55 years with glioma. Some clones in this sample may be carry-over from other donors' samples. The material sequenced was peripheral blood mononuclear cells (PBMCs), taken from a glioma patient whose treatment included an IDH1 peptide vaccine. CDR3 in DNA: TGTGCCAGCAGCCTGGTTCGGAGCAACTATGGCTACACCTTC. Translation gives CASSLVRSNYGYTF. Full variable domain (rest looked up from reference TRBV7-8 and TRBJ1-2): GAGVSQSPRYKVAKRGQDVALRCDPISGHVSLFWYQQALGQGPEFLTYFQNEAQLDKSGLPSDRFFAERPEGSVSTLKIQRTQQEDSAVYLCASSLVRSNYGYTFGSGTRLTVV.